The present T cell receptor beta chain was sequenced within a study of T cells expressing NK-cell markers. Study findings and constraints: Expanded NKG2C+ T cell clones had unclear HCMV specificity.

The CDR3 is 13 amino acids. Germline CDR1 GTSNPN, CDR2 SVGIG (reference sequence). UMIs accompanied the 5'RACE template switching by which TCR beta cDNA was made. TCRdb processed the 5' RACE reads again and assigns one entry to each CDR3 protein, with no DNA. Its listing shows a few hundred thousand distinct CDR3 sequences. As concerns this clonotype: What it binds is not known.

This clonotype was sampled from a man aged 18-30 years in good health. The rearrangement joins TRBV30 to TRBJ2-1; TCRdb's D call, TRBD1, is unchecked because there is no DNA. What was sequenced was blood T cells: a sorted CD56 or NKG2C T cell subset, CD4+ or CD8+ T cells, or bulk PBMC T cells (not recorded which). CDR3 loop: CAWQAGTFNEQFF.